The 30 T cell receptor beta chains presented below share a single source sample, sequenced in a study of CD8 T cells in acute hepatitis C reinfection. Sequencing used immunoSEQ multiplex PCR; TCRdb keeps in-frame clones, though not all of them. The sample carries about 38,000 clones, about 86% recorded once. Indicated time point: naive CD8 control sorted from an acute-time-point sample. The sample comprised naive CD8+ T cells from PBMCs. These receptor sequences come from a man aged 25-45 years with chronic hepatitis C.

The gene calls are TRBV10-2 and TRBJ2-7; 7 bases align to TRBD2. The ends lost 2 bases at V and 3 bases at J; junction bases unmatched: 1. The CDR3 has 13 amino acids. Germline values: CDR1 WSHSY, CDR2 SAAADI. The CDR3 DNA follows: TGCGCCAGCAGTGAGGCTAGCGGCTACGAGCAGTACTTC. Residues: CASSEASGYEQYF.

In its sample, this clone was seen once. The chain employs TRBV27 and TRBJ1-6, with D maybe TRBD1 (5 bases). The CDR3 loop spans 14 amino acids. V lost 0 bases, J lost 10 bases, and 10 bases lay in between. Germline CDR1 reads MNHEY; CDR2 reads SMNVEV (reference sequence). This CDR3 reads CASSLSGDGSPLHF. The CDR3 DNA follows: TGTGCCAGCAGTTTATCAGGGGACGGATCACCCCTCCACTTT.

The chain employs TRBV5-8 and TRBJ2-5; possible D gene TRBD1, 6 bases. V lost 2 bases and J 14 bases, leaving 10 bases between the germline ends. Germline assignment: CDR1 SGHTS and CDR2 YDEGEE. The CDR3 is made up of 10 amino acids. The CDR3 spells CASSLGTSYF. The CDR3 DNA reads TGTGCCAGCAGCTTAGGGACATCTTACTTC.

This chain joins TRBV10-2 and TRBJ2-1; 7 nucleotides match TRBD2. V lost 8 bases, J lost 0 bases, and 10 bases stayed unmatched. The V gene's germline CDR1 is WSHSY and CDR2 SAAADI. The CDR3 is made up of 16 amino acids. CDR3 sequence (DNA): TGCGCCAGCGGGGAAACTAGCGCGAGCTCCTACAATGAGCAGTTCTTC. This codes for CASGETSASSYNEQFF.

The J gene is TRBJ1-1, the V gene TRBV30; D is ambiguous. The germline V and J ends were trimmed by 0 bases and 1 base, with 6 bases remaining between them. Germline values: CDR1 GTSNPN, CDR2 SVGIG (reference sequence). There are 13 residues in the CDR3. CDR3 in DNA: TGTGCCTGGAGTGTCCTGAAGAACACTGAAGCTTTCTTT. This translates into CAWSVLKNTEAFF.

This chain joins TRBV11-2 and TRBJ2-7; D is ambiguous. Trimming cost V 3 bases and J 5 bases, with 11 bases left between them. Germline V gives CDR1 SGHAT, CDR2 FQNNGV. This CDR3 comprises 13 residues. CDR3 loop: CASSFWPDDEQYF. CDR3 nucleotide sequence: TGTGCCAGCAGCTTCTGGCCGGACGACGAGCAGTACTTC.

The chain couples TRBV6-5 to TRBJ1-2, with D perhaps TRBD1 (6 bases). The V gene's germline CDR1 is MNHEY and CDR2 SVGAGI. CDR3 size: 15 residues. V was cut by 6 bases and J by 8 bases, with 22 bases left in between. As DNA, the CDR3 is TGTGCCAGCAGAAAACAGTCAGGTGGGGGCCTGGGCTACACCTTC. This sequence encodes CASRKQSGGGLGYTF.

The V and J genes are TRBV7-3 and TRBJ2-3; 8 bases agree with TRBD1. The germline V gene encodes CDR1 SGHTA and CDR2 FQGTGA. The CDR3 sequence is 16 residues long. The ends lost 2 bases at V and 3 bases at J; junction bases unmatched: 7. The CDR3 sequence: CASSLFGTGGTDTQYF. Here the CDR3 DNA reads TGTGCCAGCAGCTTATTCGGGACAGGAGGTACAGATACGCAGTATTTT.

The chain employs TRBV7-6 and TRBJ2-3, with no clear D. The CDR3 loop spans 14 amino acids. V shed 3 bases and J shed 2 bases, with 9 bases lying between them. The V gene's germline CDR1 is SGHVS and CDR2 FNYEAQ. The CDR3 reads CASSLRLDTDTQYF. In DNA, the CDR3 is TGTGCCAGCAGCTTGCGGCTAGACACAGATACGCAGTATTTT.

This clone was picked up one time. The CDR3 nucleotides are TGCGCCAGCAGTGAGGGGACAGGGACGGCCTACGAGCAGTACTTC. Residues: CASSEGTGTAYEQYF. The chain has TRBV10-2 and TRBJ2-7; the match to TRBD1 covers 9 bases. The CDR3 totals 15 residues. V shed 2 bases, J shed 2 bases, and the junction held 4 bases outside the gene matches. Germline CDR1 WSHSY, CDR2 SAAADI.

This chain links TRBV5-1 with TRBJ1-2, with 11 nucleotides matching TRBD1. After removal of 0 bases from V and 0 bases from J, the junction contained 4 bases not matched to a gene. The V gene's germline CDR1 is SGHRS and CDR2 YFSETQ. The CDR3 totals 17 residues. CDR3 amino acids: CASSLAPGQGANYGYTF. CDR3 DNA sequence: TGCGCCAGCAGCTTGGCACCGGGACAGGGGGCTAACTATGGCTACACCTTC. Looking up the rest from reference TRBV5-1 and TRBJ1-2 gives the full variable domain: KAGVTQTPRYLIKTRGQQVTLSCSPISGHRSVSWYQQTPGQGLQFLFEYFSETQRNKGNFPGRFSGRQFSNSRSEMNVSTLELGDSALYLCASSLAPGQGANYGYTFGSGTRLTVV.

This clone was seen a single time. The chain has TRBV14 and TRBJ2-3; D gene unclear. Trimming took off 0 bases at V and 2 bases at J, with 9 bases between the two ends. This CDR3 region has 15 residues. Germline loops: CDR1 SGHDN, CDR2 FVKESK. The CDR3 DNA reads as TGTGCCAGCAGCCAAGATTCGGTCTTCACAGATACGCAGTATTTT. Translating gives CASSQDSVFTDTQYF.

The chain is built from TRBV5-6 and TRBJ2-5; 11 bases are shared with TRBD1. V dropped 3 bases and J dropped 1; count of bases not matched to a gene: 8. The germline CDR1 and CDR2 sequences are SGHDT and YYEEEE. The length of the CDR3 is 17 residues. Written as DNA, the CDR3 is TGTGCCAGCAGCTGCACAGGACAGGGGGCTGTCCAAGAGACCCAGTACTTC. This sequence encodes CASSCTGQGAVQETQYF.

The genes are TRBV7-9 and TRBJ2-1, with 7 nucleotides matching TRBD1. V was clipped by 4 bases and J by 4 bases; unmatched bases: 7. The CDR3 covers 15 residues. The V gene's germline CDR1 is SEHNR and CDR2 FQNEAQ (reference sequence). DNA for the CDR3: TGTGCCAGCAGCTCTCCGGGACAGCCTTACAATGAGCAGTTCTTC. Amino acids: CASSSPGQPYNEQFF.

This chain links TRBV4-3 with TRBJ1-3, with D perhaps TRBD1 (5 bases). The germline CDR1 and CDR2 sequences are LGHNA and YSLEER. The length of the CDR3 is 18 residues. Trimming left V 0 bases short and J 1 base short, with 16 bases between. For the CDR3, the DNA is TGCGCCAGCAGCCAAGACCCCGGGGGAGGATTATCTGGAAACACCATATATTTT. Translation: CASSQDPGGGLSGNTIYF.

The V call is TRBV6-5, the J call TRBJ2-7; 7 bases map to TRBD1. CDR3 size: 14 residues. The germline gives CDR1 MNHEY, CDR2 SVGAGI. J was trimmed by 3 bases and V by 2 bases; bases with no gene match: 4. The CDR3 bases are TGTGCCAGCAGTTACGACAGGGAAGTCTACGAGCAGTACTTC. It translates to CASSYDREVYEQYF.

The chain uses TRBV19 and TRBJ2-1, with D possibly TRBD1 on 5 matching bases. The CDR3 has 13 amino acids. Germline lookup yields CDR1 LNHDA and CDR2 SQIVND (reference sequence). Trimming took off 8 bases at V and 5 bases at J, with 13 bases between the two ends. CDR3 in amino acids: CASAGGAHNEQFF. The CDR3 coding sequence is TGTGCCAGTGCCGGTGGGGCCCACAATGAGCAGTTCTTC.

CDR3 nucleotide sequence: TGTGCCAGCAGCGCCGGGAACACCGGGGAGCTGTTTTTT. Protein: CASSAGNTGELFF. The V gene is TRBV9, the J gene TRBJ2-2; D is unclear. Trimming took 3 bases from V and 1 from J, leaving 4 bases between them. Germline CDR1 SGDLS, CDR2 YYNGEE. The length of the CDR3 is 13 residues.

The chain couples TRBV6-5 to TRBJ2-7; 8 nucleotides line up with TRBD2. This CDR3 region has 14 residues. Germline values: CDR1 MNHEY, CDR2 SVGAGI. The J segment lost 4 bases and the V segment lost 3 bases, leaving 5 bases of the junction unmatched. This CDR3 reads CASSYSGEQYEQYF. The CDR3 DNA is TGTGCCAGCAGTTATAGCGGGGAGCAATACGAGCAGTACTTC.

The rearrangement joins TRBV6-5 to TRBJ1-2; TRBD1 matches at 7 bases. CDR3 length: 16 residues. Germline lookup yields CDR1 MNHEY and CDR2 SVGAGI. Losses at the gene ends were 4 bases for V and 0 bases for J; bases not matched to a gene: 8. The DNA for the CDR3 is TGTGCCAGCAGTTCCTGGGACAGCGCCGCTAACTATGGCTACACCTTC. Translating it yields CASSSWDSAANYGYTF.

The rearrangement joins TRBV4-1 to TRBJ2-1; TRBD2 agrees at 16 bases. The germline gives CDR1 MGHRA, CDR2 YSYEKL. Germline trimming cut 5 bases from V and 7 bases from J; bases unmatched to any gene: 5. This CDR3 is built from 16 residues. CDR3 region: CASSTGTSGGGNEQFF. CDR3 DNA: TGCGCCAGCAGCACCGGGACTAGCGGGGGGGGGAATGAGCAGTTCTTC.

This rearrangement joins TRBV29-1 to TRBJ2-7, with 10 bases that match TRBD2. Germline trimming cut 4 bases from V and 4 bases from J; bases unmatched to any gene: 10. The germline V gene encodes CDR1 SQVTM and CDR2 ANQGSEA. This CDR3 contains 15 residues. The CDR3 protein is CSVGTSGGGRYEQYF. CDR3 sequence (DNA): TGCAGCGTTGGGACTAGCGGTGGGGGGAGGTACGAGCAGTACTTC.

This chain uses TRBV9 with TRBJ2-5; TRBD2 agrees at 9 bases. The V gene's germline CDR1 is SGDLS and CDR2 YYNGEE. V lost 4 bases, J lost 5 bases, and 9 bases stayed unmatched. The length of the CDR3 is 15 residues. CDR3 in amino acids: CASSQGTSLVETQYF. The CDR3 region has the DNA TGTGCCAGCAGCCAAGGGACTAGCCTCGTGGAGACCCAGTACTTC.

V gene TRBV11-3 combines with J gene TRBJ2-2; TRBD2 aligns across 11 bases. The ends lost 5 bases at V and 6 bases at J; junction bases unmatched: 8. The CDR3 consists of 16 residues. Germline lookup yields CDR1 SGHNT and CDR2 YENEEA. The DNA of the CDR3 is TGTGCCAGCAGCGTGACTAGCGGGATAGGAGCCGGGGAGCTGTTTTTT. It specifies CASSVTSGIGAGELFF.

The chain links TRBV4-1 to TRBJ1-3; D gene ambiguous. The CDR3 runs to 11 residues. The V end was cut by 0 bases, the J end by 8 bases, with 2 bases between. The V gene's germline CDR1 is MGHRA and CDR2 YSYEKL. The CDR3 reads CASSQDYTIYF. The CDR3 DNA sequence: TGCGCCAGCAGCCAAGACTACACCATATATTTT.

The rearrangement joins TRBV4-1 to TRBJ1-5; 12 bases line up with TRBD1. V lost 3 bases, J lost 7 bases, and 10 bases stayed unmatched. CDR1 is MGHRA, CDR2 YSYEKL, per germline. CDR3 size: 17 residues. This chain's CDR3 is CASSHGTGGGSGQPQHF. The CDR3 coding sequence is TGCGCCAGCAGCCACGGGACAGGGGGCGGCAGTGGCCAGCCCCAGCATTTT.

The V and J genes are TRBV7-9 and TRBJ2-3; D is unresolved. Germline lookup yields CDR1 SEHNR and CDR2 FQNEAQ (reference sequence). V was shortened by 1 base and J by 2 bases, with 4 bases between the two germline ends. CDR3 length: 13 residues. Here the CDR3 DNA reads TGTGCCAGCAGCTTAGTGCTCACAGATACGCAGTATTTT. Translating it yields CASSLVLTDTQYF.

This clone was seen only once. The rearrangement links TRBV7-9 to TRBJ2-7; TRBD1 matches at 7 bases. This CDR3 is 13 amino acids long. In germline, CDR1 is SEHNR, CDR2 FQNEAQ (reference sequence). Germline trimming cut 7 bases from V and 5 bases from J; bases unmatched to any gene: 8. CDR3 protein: CASTHRGIDEQYF. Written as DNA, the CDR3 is TGTGCCAGCACACACAGGGGCATCGACGAGCAGTACTTC.

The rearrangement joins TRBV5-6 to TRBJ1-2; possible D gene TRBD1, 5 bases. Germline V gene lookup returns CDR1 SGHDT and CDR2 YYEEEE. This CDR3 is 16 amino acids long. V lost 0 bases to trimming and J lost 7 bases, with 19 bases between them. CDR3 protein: CASSLDPQGSYLGYTF. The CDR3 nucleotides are TGTGCCAGCAGCTTGGACCCCCAGGGAAGTTATCTTGGCTACACCTTC. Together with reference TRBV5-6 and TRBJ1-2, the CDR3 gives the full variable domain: DAGVTQSPTHLIKTRGQQVTLRCSPKSGHDTVSWYQQALGQGPQFIFQYYEEEERQRGNFPDRFSGHQFPNYSSELNVNALLLGDSALYLCASSLDPQGSYLGYTFGSGTRLTVV.

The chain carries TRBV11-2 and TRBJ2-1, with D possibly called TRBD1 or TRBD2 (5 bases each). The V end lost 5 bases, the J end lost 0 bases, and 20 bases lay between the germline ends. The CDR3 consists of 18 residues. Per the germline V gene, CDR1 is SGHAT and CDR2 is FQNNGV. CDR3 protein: CASSPTVGRASSYNEQFF. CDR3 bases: TGTGCCAGCAGCCCGACGGTGGGGCGGGCAAGCTCCTACAATGAGCAGTTCTTC.